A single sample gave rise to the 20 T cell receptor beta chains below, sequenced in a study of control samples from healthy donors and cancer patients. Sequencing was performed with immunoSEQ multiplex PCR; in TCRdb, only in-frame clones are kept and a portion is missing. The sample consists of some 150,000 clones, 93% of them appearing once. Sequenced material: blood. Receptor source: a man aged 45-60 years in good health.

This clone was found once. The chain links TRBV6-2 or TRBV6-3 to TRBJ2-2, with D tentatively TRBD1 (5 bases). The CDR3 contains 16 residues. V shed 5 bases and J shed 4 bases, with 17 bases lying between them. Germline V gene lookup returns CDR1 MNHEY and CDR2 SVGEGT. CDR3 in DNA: TGTGCCAGCAGTAACAGGTGGGCTTCGGGCACCGGGGAGCTGTTTTTT. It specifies CASSNRWASGTGELFF.

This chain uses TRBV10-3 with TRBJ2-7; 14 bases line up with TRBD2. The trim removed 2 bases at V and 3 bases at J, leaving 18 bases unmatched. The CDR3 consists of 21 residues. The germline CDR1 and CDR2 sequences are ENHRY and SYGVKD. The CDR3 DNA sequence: TGTGCCATCAGTGAGGGACAGCGCCTAGGACTAGCGGGAGGACGGAGCTACGAGCAGTACTTC. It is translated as CAISEGQRLGLAGGRSYEQYF.

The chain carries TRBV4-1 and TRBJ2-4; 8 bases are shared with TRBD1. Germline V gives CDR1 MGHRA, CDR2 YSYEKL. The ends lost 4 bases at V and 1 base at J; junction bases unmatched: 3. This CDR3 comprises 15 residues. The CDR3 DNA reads TGCGCCAGCAGCCTTCGGACAGGGGCCAAAAACATTCAGTACTTC. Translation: CASSLRTGAKNIQYF.

The CDR3 DNA reads as TGTGCCACTTCGAGAAAAAACATTCAGTACTTC. Protein product: CATSRKNIQYF. V gene TRBV6-5 combines with J gene TRBJ2-4, with D unclear. The length of the CDR3 is 11 residues. Per the germline V gene, CDR1 is MNHEY and CDR2 is SVGAGI. Between the trimmed V and J ends, which lost 10 bases and 4 bases, there was a span of 8 bases.

For the CDR3, the DNA is TGTGCCAGCAGTTTAGGCAGGGGGTACGAGCAGTACTTC. Its translation is CASSLGRGYEQYF. This chain joins TRBV27 and TRBJ2-7; 7 nucleotides agree with TRBD1. Germline CDR1 is MNHEY and CDR2 is SMNVEV (reference sequence). The CDR3 covers 13 residues. Germline trimming cut 2 bases from V and 4 bases from J; bases unmatched to any gene: 2.

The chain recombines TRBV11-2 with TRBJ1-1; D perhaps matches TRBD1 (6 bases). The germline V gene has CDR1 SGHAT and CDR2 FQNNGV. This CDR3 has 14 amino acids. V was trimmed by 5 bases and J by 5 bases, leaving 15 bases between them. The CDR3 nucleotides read TGTGCCAGCAGCCCAGCCAGGGGAAGGACTGAAGCTTTCTTT. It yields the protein CASSPARGRTEAFF.

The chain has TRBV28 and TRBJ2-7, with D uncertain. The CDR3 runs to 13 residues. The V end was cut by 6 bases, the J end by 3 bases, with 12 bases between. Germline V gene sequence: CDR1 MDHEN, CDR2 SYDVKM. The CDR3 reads CASRVGQVYEQYF. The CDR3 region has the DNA TGTGCCAGCAGGGTTGGTCAGGTCTACGAGCAGTACTTC.

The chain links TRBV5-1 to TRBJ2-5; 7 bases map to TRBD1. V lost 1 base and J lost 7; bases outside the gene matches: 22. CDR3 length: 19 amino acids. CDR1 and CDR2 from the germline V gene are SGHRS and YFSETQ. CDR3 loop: CASSLIGDLHRGTAGTQYF. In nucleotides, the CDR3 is TGCGCCAGCAGCTTGATAGGGGATCTGCATCGAGGGACAGCTGGGACCCAGTACTTC.

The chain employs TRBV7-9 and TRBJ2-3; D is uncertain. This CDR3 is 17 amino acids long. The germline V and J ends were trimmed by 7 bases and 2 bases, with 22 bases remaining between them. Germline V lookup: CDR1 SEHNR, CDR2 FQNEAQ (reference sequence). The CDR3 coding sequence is TGTGCCAGCACCTCGCTCCGGTGGGCAGAGGACACAGATACGCAGTATTTT. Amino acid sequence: CASTSLRWAEDTDTQYF.

CDR3 DNA sequence: TGTGCCAGCAGACATCCGACTAGCGGGAGCACAGATACGCAGTATTTT. Amino acid sequence: CASRHPTSGSTDTQYF. The chain couples TRBV7-8 to TRBJ2-3, with 10 bases that match TRBD2. Germline V gene lookup returns CDR1 SGHVS and CDR2 FQNEAQ. This CDR3 has 16 amino acids. After removal of 6 bases from V and 0 bases from J, the junction contained 6 bases not matched to a gene.

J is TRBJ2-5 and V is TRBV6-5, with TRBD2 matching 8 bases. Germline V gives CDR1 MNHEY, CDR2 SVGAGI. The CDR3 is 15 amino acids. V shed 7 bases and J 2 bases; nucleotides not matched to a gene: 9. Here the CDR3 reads CASKRAGDRQETQYF. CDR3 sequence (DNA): TGTGCCAGCAAAAGAGCGGGAGACCGACAAGAGACCCAGTACTTC.

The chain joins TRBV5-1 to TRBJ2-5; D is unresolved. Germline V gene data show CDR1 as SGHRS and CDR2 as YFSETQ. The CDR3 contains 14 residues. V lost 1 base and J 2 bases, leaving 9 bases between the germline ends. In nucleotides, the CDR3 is TGCGCCAGCAGCTTGCTGTCAGAGCAAGAGACCCAGTACTTC. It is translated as CASSLLSEQETQYF.

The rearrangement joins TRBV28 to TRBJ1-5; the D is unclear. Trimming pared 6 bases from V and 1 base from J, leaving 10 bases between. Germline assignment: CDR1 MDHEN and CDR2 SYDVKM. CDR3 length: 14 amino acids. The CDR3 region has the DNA TGTGCCAGCAGCTCCACTTTCAGCAATCAGCCCCAGCATTTT. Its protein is CASSSTFSNQPQHF.

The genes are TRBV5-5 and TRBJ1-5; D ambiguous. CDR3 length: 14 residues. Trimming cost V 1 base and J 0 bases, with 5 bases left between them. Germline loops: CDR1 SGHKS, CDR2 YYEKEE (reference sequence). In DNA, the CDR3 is TGTGCCAGCAGCTTGAGATCTAGCAATCAGCCCCAGCATTTT. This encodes CASSLRSSNQPQHF.

CDR3 in amino acids: CASSPLARVLETQYF. DNA for the CDR3: TGTGCCAGCTCACCACTGGCTAGGGTCTTGGAGACCCAGTACTTC. This chain uses TRBV18 with TRBJ2-5, with D hard to call. Trimming pared 1 base from V and 5 bases from J, leaving 14 bases between. The CDR3 is 15 amino acids. Germline CDR1 KGHSH, CDR2 LQKENI.

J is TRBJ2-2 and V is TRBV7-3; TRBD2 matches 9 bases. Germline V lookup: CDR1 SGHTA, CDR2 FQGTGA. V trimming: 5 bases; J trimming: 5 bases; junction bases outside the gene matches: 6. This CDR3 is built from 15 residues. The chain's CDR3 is CASSLALAGTGELFF. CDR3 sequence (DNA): TGTGCCAGCAGCCTCGCTCTAGCGGGAACCGGGGAGCTGTTTTTT.

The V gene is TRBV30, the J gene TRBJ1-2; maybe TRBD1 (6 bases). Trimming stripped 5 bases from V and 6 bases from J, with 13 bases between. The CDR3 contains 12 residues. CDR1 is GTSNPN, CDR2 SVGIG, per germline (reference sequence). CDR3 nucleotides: TGTGCCTGGCAGGGGCGTGCCGATGGCTACACCTTC. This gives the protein CAWQGRADGYTF.

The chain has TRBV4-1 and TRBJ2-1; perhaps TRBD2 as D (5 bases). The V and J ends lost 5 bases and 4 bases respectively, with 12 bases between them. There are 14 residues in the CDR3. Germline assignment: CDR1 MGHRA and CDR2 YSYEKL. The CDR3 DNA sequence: TGCGCCAGCAGCGCACCGGAGCGGTACAATGAGCAGTTCTTC. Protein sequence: CASSAPERYNEQFF.

The DNA for the CDR3 is TGTGCCAGCTCGCCAAGCGGGATTCATATTCCTGAGCAGTTCTTC. Encoded protein: CASSPSGIHIPEQFF. The chain employs TRBV16 and TRBJ2-1; 7 bases are a match to TRBD2. J lost 9 bases, V lost 8 bases, and 16 bases had no gene match. The V gene's germline CDR1 is KGHSY and CDR2 FQNENV. This CDR3 is built from 15 residues.

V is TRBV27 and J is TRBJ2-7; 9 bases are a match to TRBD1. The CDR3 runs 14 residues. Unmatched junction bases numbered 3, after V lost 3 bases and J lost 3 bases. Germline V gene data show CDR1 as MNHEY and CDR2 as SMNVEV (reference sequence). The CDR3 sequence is CASSLDRGGYEQYF. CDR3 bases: TGTGCCAGCAGTTTGGACAGGGGTGGCTACGAGCAGTACTTC.